The next 28 T cell receptor beta chains were all read from a single sample in a study of control samples from healthy donors and cancer patients. The assay was immunoSEQ multiplex PCR, and TCRdb's table has in-frame clones only and misses some. The sample shows roughly 24,000 clones, 82% of them seen only once. Material for sequencing was PBMCs. The receptors were gathered from a man in his sixties with colorectal cancer.

The gene calls are TRBV6-1 and TRBJ1-1, with no clear D. Looked up from germline, CDR1 is MNHNS and CDR2 is SASEGT. This CDR3 region has 14 residues. Deletions cut 2 bases from V and 1 base from J, with 8 bases between. The DNA for the CDR3 is TGTGCCAGCAGTGAACTTGCCGGGAACACTGAAGCTTTCTTT. It is translated as CASSELAGNTEAFF.

The chain employs TRBV28 and TRBJ1-4; D unresolved. V was cut by 5 bases and J by 0 bases, with 16 bases left in between. This CDR3 region has 17 residues. The germline gives CDR1 MDHEN, CDR2 SYDVKM. The DNA for the CDR3 is TGTGCCAGCAGTCTGACTCTCCTTTTTGCAACTAATGAAAAACTGTTTTTT. Translating it yields CASSLTLLFATNEKLFF.

This chain joins TRBV7-9 and TRBJ1-1, with a possible D match to TRBD1 (5 bases). The CDR3 totals 14 residues. The germline V gene encodes CDR1 SEHNR and CDR2 FQNEAQ (reference sequence). V lost 1 base and J lost 4, with 10 bases in between. The CDR3 region is CASSLGGELTEAFF. In nucleotides, the CDR3 is TGTGCCAGCAGCTTAGGGGGGGAGCTCACTGAAGCTTTCTTT.

The J gene is TRBJ2-1, the V gene TRBV21-1; TRBD2, the table's D call, lacks a check against the DNA. TRBV21-1 is flagged as a pseudogene. The CDR3 is 16 amino acids. The CDR3 protein is CASPHALRFSYNEQFF. As DNA, the CDR3 is TGTGCCAGCCCCCATGCCTTGAGGTTCTCCTACAATGAGCAGTTCTTC.

This clone was counted only a few times. The V gene is TRBV18, the J gene TRBJ1-2, with D possibly TRBD1 on 5 matching bases. The CDR3 is 15 residues long. V shed 3 bases and J shed 12 bases, with 23 bases lying between them. Germline CDR1 and CDR2: KGHSH and LQKENI. The CDR3 sequence is CASSPFVGTPQDNTF. CDR3 nucleotide sequence: TGTGCCAGCTCACCCTTCGTTGGGACGCCACAGGATAACACCTTC.

The chain combines TRBV15 with TRBJ2-3; TRBD2 is a possible D gene (6 bases). This CDR3 is built from 14 residues. V was shortened by 8 bases and J by 3 bases, with 15 bases between the two germline ends. Germline-derived CDR1 and CDR2 are LNHNV and YYDKDF (reference sequence). CDR3 residues: CATVPGERTDTQYF. CDR3 nucleotide sequence: TGTGCCACCGTGCCGGGGGAAAGGACAGATACGCAGTATTTT.

J is TRBJ1-2 and V is TRBV7-2; D not certain. V was clipped by 0 bases and J by 3 bases, with 5 bases between them. This CDR3 is built from 13 residues. CDR1 is SGHTA, CDR2 FQGNSA, per germline. The CDR3 region has the DNA TGTGCCAGCAGCTTAGCTGAGTACTATGGCTACACCTTC. Translating it yields CASSLAEYYGYTF.

The rearrangement joins TRBV2 to TRBJ1-3, with 8 bases that match TRBD1. Germline V gene data show CDR1 as SNHLY and CDR2 as FYNNEI. The CDR3 runs to 17 residues. The ends lost 3 bases at V and 0 bases at J; junction bases unmatched: 7. This CDR3 is CASSDGDRMSSGNTIYF. The CDR3 DNA reads as TGTGCCAGCAGTGACGGGGACAGGATGAGCTCTGGAAACACCATATATTTT. Full variable domain (missing parts from reference TRBV2 and TRBJ1-3): EPEVTQTPSHQVTQMGQEVILRCVPISNHLYFYWYRQILGQKVEFLVSFYNNEISEKSEIFDDQFSVERPDGSNFTLKIRSTKLEDSAMYFCASSDGDRMSSGNTIYFGEGSWLTVV.

V usage is TRBV10-3 and J usage is TRBJ1-2; D gene ambiguous. Between the trimmed V and J ends, which lost 4 bases and 7 bases, there was a span of 19 bases. Germline assignment: CDR1 ENHRY and CDR2 SYGVKD. The length of the CDR3 is 15 residues. The CDR3 nucleotides are TGTGCCATCAGTGCTCAGGCAGATGCCCCTATTGGCTACACCTTC. Translation: CAISAQADAPIGYTF.

The chain is built from TRBV6-5 and TRBJ1-3; D is unresolved. Germline CDR1 MNHEY, CDR2 SVGAGI. V lost 6 bases and J 3 bases, leaving 12 bases between the germline ends. This CDR3 contains 14 residues. The CDR3 reads CASRRGWLGNTIYF. The DNA of the CDR3 is TGTGCCAGCAGAAGAGGGTGGCTTGGAAACACCATATATTTT.

This clone was detected a few times. This chain joins TRBV5-1 and TRBJ2-2; the D call may be TRBD1 or TRBD2 (6 bases each). CDR3 length equals 15 residues. Trimming pared 4 bases from V and 5 bases from J, leaving 15 bases between. Germline values: CDR1 SGHRS, CDR2 YFSETQ. As DNA, the CDR3 is TGCGCCAGCAGCGGGGGGCGGGTATCGACCGGGGAGCTGTTTTTT. This gives the protein CASSGGRVSTGELFF.

This clone was counted a single time. V and J are TRBV9 and TRBJ2-3; D not resolved. Germline lookup yields CDR1 SGDLS and CDR2 YYNGEE. Between the trimmed V and J ends, which lost 4 bases and 4 bases, there was a span of 19 bases. The CDR3 spans 16 residues. The CDR3 DNA sequence: TGTGCCAGCAGCCGGCAAAAGCCGCGTGGCCCAGATACGCAGTATTTT. Its translation is CASSRQKPRGPDTQYF. The full variable domain, in which reference TRBV9 and TRBJ2-3 provide the parts outside the CDR3, is DSGVTQTPKHLITATGQRVTLRCSPRSGDLSVYWYQQSLDQGLQFLIQYYNGEERAKGNILERFSAQQFPDLHSELNLSSLELGDSALYFCASSRQKPRGPDTQYFGPGTRLTVL.

The J gene is TRBJ1-1, the V gene TRBV30; 7 bases match TRBD1. Germline CDR1 GTSNPN, CDR2 SVGIG (reference sequence). V lost 4 bases to trimming and J lost 3 bases; unmatched junction nucleotides: 14. The CDR3 loop spans 16 amino acids. The CDR3 loop is CAWKFRSGGWDTEAFF. CDR3 in DNA: TGTGCCTGGAAATTCAGGTCAGGGGGATGGGACACTGAAGCTTTCTTT. Combining the CDR3 with reference TRBV30 and TRBJ1-1 gives the whole variable domain SQTIHQWPATLVQPVGSPLSLECTVEGTSNPNLYWYRQAAGRGLQLLFYSVGIGQISSEVPQNLSASRPQDRQFILSSKKLLLSDSGFYLCAWKFRSGGWDTEAFFGQGTRLTVV.

The chain carries TRBV6-5 and TRBJ1-2, with D possibly being TRBD1 (5 bases). V lost 0 bases to trimming and J lost 6 bases, with 14 bases between them. CDR3 length: 15 amino acids. The germline V gene encodes CDR1 MNHEY and CDR2 SVGAGI. For the CDR3, the DNA is TGTGCCAGCAGTTACTCAGGGACGGTCTCGGATGGCTACACCTTC. Protein sequence: CASSYSGTVSDGYTF.

This chain uses TRBV11-2 with TRBJ2-3, with no clear D. The CDR3 runs 11 residues. Trimming cost V 1 base and J 11 bases, with 7 bases left between them. CDR1 and CDR2 (germline): SGHAT, FQNNGV. Written as DNA, the CDR3 is TGTGCCAGCAGCTTAGGAGTAGGGCAGTATTTT. Translating it yields CASSLGVGQYF.

The chain combines TRBV9 with TRBJ2-2; TRBD2 might be the D (5 bases). The CDR3 runs to 15 residues. Trimming cost V 4 bases and J 5 bases, with 15 bases left between them. Per germline, CDR1 SGDLS and CDR2 YYNGEE. The CDR3 here is CASSPGGEITGELFF. In DNA form, the CDR3 reads TGTGCCAGCAGCCCCGGTGGGGAGATTACCGGGGAGCTGTTTTTT.

The V and J genes are TRBV18 and TRBJ2-1; the D is unclear. Trimming cost V 3 bases and J 10 bases, with 10 bases left between them. Germline assignment: CDR1 KGHSH and CDR2 LQKENI. This CDR3 is built from 12 residues. The CDR3 DNA sequence: TGTGCCAGCTCACCTGAGTCGACGGAGCAGTTCTTC. Its translation: CASSPESTEQFF.

This chain joins TRBV5-5 and TRBJ1-2; D is possibly TRBD1 (5 bases). The germline V and J ends were trimmed by 4 bases and 0 bases, with 19 bases remaining between them. CDR3 length: 17 amino acids. Looked up from germline, CDR1 is SGHKS and CDR2 is YYEKEE (reference sequence). The chain's CDR3 is CASSPSLRRDANYGYTF. In nucleotides, the CDR3 is TGTGCCAGCAGCCCTTCCCTCCGCAGGGACGCTAACTATGGCTACACCTTC.

The CDR3 loop reads CASNYRGEQFF. The DNA of the CDR3 is TGTGCCAGCAACTACAGGGGTGAGCAGTTCTTC. The chain joins TRBV6-5 to TRBJ2-1; 7 nucleotides align to TRBD1. CDR1 MNHEY and CDR2 SVGAGI come from the germline V gene. This CDR3 contains 11 residues. V lost 7 bases, J lost 9 bases, and 3 bases stayed unmatched.

This clone has a single count. The V and J genes are TRBV6-5 and TRBJ1-1, with 7 bases fitting TRBD1. The CDR3 consists of 13 residues. With 6 bases clipped from V and 7 bases from J, the junction kept 8 bases outside the gene matches. Germline assignment: CDR1 MNHEY and CDR2 SVGAGI. This CDR3 reads CASRSGGWSEAFF. CDR3 DNA sequence: TGTGCCAGCAGATCAGGGGGATGGAGTGAAGCTTTCTTT.

The V call is TRBV7-2, the J call TRBJ1-1; possible D gene TRBD1, 6 bases. The CDR3 loop spans 15 amino acids. V lost 1 base and J lost 3, with 12 bases in between. Germline V gene data show CDR1 as SGHTA and CDR2 as FQGNSA. As DNA, the CDR3 is TGTGCCAGCAGCTTAGTGGCAGGGGTGGACACTGAAGCTTTCTTT. It is translated as CASSLVAGVDTEAFF.

The chain is built from TRBV5-6 and TRBJ2-7; D ambiguous. Trimming removed 0 bases at V and 0 bases at J, with 10 bases between. The germline V gene encodes CDR1 SGHDT and CDR2 YYEEEE. The CDR3 loop spans 15 amino acids. The CDR3 reads CASSLGGFSSYEQYF. The CDR3 DNA is TGTGCCAGCAGCTTGGGTGGCTTTAGCTCCTACGAGCAGTACTTC.

The CDR3 sequence: CASSWRTGENYEQYF. The DNA of the CDR3 is TGCGCCAGCAGCTGGCGGACAGGGGAAAACTACGAGCAGTACTTC. The chain combines TRBV5-1 with TRBJ2-7; TRBD1 matches at 9 bases. There are 15 residues in the CDR3. V dropped 3 bases and J dropped 3; count of bases not matched to a gene: 7. Germline CDR1 SGHRS, CDR2 YFSETQ.

This chain joins TRBV7-9 and TRBJ1-1; tentatively, D is TRBD1 (6 bases). The CDR3 spans 12 residues. The germline V gene encodes CDR1 SEHNR and CDR2 FQNEAQ (reference sequence). Trimming shortened V by 6 bases and J by 6 bases, and 11 bases separated the two germline ends. CDR3 loop: CASRLQGSEAFF. The CDR3 DNA follows: TGTGCCAGCAGGTTACAGGGTTCTGAAGCTTTCTTT.

This clone appeared once. This chain links TRBV5-8 with TRBJ1-2; a possible D gene is TRBD1 (6 bases). Germline V gene lookup returns CDR1 SGHTS and CDR2 YDEGEE. The germline V and J ends were trimmed by 3 bases and 2 bases, with 11 bases remaining between them. There are 14 residues in the CDR3. CDR3 loop: CASSYGGSNYGYTF. As DNA, the CDR3 is TGTGCCAGCAGCTATGGGGGCTCCAACTATGGCTACACCTTC.

The chain uses TRBV7-2 and TRBJ1-5, with D possibly matching TRBD1 (5 bases). V dropped 5 bases and J dropped 0 bases, with 8 bases sitting between them. Germline V gene lookup returns CDR1 SGHTA and CDR2 FQGNSA. This CDR3 region has 14 residues. CDR3 bases: TGTGCCAGCAGCCCGGACATTAGCAATCAGCCCCAGCATTTT. It codes for CASSPDISNQPQHF.

The gene calls are TRBV4-1 and TRBJ2-2, with TRBD1 identical over 7 bases. This CDR3 is built from 16 residues. V gave up 3 bases and J gave up 6 bases; unmatched junction bases: 10. Per germline, CDR1 MGHRA and CDR2 YSYEKL. As DNA, the CDR3 is TGCGCCAGCAGCCAGAGAGGACAGGTTGTCTCCGGGGAGCTGTTTTTT. It translates to CASSQRGQVVSGELFF.

The chain is built from TRBV7-9 and TRBJ1-5; weak D call: TRBD1 (5 bases). CDR3 size: 18 residues. The germline V gene encodes CDR1 SEHNR and CDR2 FQNEAQ (reference sequence). Trimming shortened V by 5 bases and J by 0 bases, and 20 bases separated the two germline ends. CDR3: CASSLVRAGPDSNQPQHF. The CDR3, as DNA: TGTGCCAGCAGCCTAGTCAGGGCGGGGCCGGATAGCAATCAGCCCCAGCATTTT.